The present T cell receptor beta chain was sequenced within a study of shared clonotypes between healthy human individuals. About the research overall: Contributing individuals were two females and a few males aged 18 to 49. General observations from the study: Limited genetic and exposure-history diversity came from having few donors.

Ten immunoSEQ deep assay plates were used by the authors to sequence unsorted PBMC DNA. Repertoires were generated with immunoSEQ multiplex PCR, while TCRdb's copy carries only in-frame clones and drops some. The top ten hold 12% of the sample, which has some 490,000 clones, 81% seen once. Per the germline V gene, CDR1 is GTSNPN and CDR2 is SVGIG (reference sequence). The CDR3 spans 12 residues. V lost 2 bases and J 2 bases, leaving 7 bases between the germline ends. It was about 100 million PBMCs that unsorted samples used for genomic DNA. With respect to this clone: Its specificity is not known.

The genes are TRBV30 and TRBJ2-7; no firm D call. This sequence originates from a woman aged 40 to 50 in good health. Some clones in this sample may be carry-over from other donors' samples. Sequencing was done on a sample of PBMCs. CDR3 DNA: TGTGCCTGGAGTCTGCTTACCTACGAGCAGTACTTC. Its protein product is CAWSLLTYEQYF.